The clone carrying this T cell receptor (beta chain) occurred once. Original handling: Cell counts per sample came from amplifying reference gene primers. Assay used: immunoSEQ multiplex PCR; TCRdb lists only in-frame clones, some missing. V and J calls and clone size come straight from that table; D and trimming were deduced from the DNA. The repertoire has over 85,000 clones, 70% to 90% of them found once; the top ten carry around 4.8%. In germline, CDR1 is SGHTA, CDR2 FQGNSA. The CDR3 runs 15 residues. Trimming took 5 bases from V and 0 from J, leaving 13 bases between them. The record originates from a study of blood T cell repertoires in COVID-19. At the level of the study: T cells, B-cell-depleted T cells, or PBMCs provided the cDNA or gDNA that served as material.

The V call is TRBV7-2, the J call TRBJ1-2, with no clear D. The receptor was derived from a human donor in a cohort sampled during active COVID-19. Specimen: peripheral blood. In DNA form, the CDR3 reads TGTGCCAGCAGCGCCAGCGGGGTAACTAACTATGGCTACACCTTC. This encodes CASSASGVTNYGYTF.